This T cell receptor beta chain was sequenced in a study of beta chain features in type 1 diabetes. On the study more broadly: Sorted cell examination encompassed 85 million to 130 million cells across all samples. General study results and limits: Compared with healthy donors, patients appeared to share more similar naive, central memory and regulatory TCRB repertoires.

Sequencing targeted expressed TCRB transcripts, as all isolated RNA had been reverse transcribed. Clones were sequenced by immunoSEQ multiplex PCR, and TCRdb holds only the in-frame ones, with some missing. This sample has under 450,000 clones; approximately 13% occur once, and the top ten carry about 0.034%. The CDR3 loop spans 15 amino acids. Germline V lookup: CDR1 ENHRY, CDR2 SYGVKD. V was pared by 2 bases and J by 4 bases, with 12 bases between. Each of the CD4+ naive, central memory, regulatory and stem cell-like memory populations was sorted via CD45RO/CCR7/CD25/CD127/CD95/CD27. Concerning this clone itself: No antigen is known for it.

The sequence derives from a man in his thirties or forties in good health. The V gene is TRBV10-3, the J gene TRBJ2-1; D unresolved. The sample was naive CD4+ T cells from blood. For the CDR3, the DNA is TGTGCCATCAGTGAGCCCTCCGCTCCGTACAATGAGCAGTTCTTC. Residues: CAISEPSAPYNEQFF.